This is a list of T cell receptor beta chains from one sample in a study of a mutant IDH1 vaccine in newly diagnosed glioma. TCRdb's table, derived via immunoSEQ multiplex PCR, lists solely in-frame clones and lacks some. The sample has approximately 67,000 clones; around 83% are singletons. The sequenced sample was peripheral blood mononuclear cells (PBMCs), obtained from a glioma patient treated with radiotherapy, temozolomide or both. Receptor source: a woman in her late teens or twenties with glioma. Some clones in this sample may be carry-over from other donors' samples. Both conserved end residues are part of each CDR3. The D gene is left open where the match is weak. Clone size is not always given. Where it is, it says once, few, many or a class for expanded clones.

size	J	V	D	DNA	CDR3
-	TRBJ1-1	TRBV5-1	-	TGCGCCAGCAGCCCGGTAGGTGGGGTGAACACTGAAGCTTTCTTT	CASSPVGGVNTEAFF
-	TRBJ1-1	TRBV19	-	TGTGCCAGTAGTATAGGCGTAATGGACAGACCGGGGGCTGAAGCTTTCTTT	CASSIGVMDRPGAEAFF
-	TRBJ2-1	TRBV25-1	-	TGTGCCAGCAGTGATTCCAATTGGAATGAGCAGTTCTTC	CASSDSNWNEQFF
few	TRBJ1-6	TRBV5-1	TRBD1	TGCGCCAGCAGCCAGGGGACAGTGAATTCACCCCTCCACTTT	CASSQGTVNSPLHF
-	TRBJ2-1	TRBV7-9	-	TGTGCCAGCAGCTTAGTTTACACCGAGCAGTTCTTC	CASSLVYTEQFF
-	TRBJ1-2	TRBV7-9	-	TGTGCCAGCAGCCTAGGGAGCGGTGGCTACACCTTC	CASSLGSGGYTF
-	TRBJ2-7	TRBV5-8	-	TGTGCCAGCAGCTTGAAGGTTGGCCCGCTCGGCTACGAGCAGTACTTC	CASSLKVGPLGYEQYF
-	TRBJ2-3	TRBV7-9	TRBD2	TGTGCCAGCAGCGCAATAGCGGGGTACCGGGATACGCAGTATTTT	CASSAIAGYRDTQYF
-	TRBJ2-7	TRBV9	TRBD1	TGTGCCAGCAGCGTAGCCGGGACAGGGTACTACGAGCAGTACTTC	CASSVAGTGYYEQYF
-	TRBJ1-4	TRBV10-3	-	TGTGCCATCAGTGAAGCCCGGACGAACGCTAATGAAAAACTGTTTTTT	CAISEARTNANEKLFF
few	TRBJ2-3	TRBV19	-	TGTGCCAGTAGTAAAACTAGCACAGATACGCAGTATTTT	CASSKTSTDTQYF
-	TRBJ1-5	TRBV6-5	TRBD1	TGTGCCAGCAGTTACGGGACAGGGGGCGATCAGCCCCAGCATTTT	CASSYGTGGDQPQHF
-	TRBJ1-1	TRBV5-1	TRBD1	TGCGCCAGCAGCTTACTCGGGACAGTTACCGAAGCTTTCTTT	CASSLLGTVTEAFF
-	TRBJ1-1	TRBV7-2	TRBD1	TGTGCCAGCAGCGAAAGGACAGGGCGGAACACTGAAGCTTTCTTT	CASSERTGRNTEAFF
-	TRBJ2-3	TRBV10-3	TRBD1	TGTGCCATCAGCGGACCCCCGGGACAGAGCACAGATACGCAGTATTTT	CAISGPPGQSTDTQYF
-	TRBJ1-3	TRBV29-1	TRBD1	TGCAGCGTTGAAGTAACGGGACAGGGGCGTCGTGGTGGAAACACCATATATTTT	CSVEVTGQGRRGGNTIYF
-	TRBJ1-2	TRBV4-1	-	TGCGCCAGCAGCCAAGCCCGGGGTAGGAACTATGGCTACACCTTC	CASSQARGRNYGYTF
-	TRBJ2-5	TRBV10-3	TRBD1	TGTGCCTCGGCGACAGGGAGAGAGACCCAGTACTTC	CASATGRETQYF
-	TRBJ1-5	TRBV7-6	-	TGTGCCAGCAGCTTAGAGCCTCCTACGGATGGGATCAATCAGCCCCAGCATTTT	CASSLEPPTDGINQPQHF
-	TRBJ2-7	TRBV29-1	TRBD2	TGCAGCGCGTGGACTAGCGGGAGACACGAGCAGTACTTC	CSAWTSGRHEQYF
-	TRBJ2-5	TRBV7-9	-	TGTGCCAGCAGCCTAGCAGGAGAGTACCAAGAGACCCAGTACTTC	CASSLAGEYQETQYF
-	TRBJ1-1	TRBV25-1	TRBD1	TGTGCCAGCACTCCGGGACAGGGAAGCACTGAAGCTTTCTTT	CASTPGQGSTEAFF
-	TRBJ2-7	TRBV6-5	TRBD2	TGTGCCAGCAGTTGGGGACTAGCGGGGGCGGGCGAGCAGTACTTC	CASSWGLAGAGEQYF
-	TRBJ1-5	TRBV9	-	TGTGCCAGCAGCGAGACAGGCTATCAGCCCCAGCATTTT	CASSETGYQPQHF
-	TRBJ2-7	TRBV27	-	TGTGCCAGCAGTTTACGGGCTAGTGTTTCCTACGAGCAGTACTTC	CASSLRASVSYEQYF
-	TRBJ1-5	TRBV19	TRBD1	TGTGCCAGTAGTCGAGACAGGGGGAATCAGCCCCAGCATTTT	CASSRDRGNQPQHF
-	TRBJ2-7	TRBV6-5	TRBD2	TGTGCCAGCAGTTTCCGGGACTATCGTCGGCAGTACTTC	CASSFRDYRRQYF
-	TRBJ2-7	TRBV11-3	TRBD2	TGTGCCAGCAGCGTGACTAGCGGGAGTTACGAGCAGTACTTC	CASSVTSGSYEQYF
-	TRBJ2-7	TRBV6-5	-	TGTGCCAGCAGTCCCCTCGGAGCGGGTGTCTACGAGCAGTACTTC	CASSPLGAGVYEQYF
-	TRBJ2-7	TRBV7-2	TRBD2	TGTGCCAGCAGTTACCTAGCGGGAGGGCTAAGGAGCTCCTACGAGCAGTACTTC	CASSYLAGGLRSSYEQYF
few	TRBJ1-1	TRBV30	TRBD1	TGTGCCTGGAGTGTAGTCCCACAGGGGGCTTGGAGGTCCACTGAAGCTTTCTTT	CAWSVVPQGAWRSTEAFF
-	TRBJ2-1	TRBV9	-	TGTGCCAGCAGCCCCCGGGGCGAGCACGGCAATGAGCAGTTCTTC	CASSPRGEHGNEQFF
few	TRBJ1-2	TRBV30	-	TGTGCCTGGAGTGAACAGGATGGCTACACCTTC	CAWSEQDGYTF
-	TRBJ2-1	TRBV6-1	-	TGTGCCAGCACCATGACTCGTTACAATGAGCAGTTCTTC	CASTMTRYNEQFF
-	TRBJ1-4	TRBV10-1	-	TGCGCCAGCAGCACAGGGAATAATGAAAAACTGTTTTTT	CASSTGNNEKLFF
-	TRBJ2-2	TRBV4-2	-	TGTGCCAGCAGCCAAGGGGACCTCACCGGGATCGGGGAGCTGTTTTTT	CASSQGDLTGIGELFF
few	TRBJ1-1	TRBV29-1	-	TGCAGCGTTGAACTACAATCGGGCACTGAAGCTTTCTTT	CSVELQSGTEAFF
-	TRBJ1-1	TRBV7-9	-	TGTGCCAGCAGCTTAGTGCTCACTGAAGCTTTCTTT	CASSLVLTEAFF
-	TRBJ1-2	TRBV10-3	-	TGTGCCATCAGCAGCCCTCTTGACCCGGTTAACTATGGCTACACCTTC	CAISSPLDPVNYGYTF
-	TRBJ1-4	TRBV5-1	-	TGCGCCAGCAGCCTCCTTTCGGGGGGGACGAACGAAAAACTGTTTTTT	CASSLLSGGTNEKLFF
-	TRBJ2-2	TRBV5-1	-	TGCGCCAGCAGCTTAACAGGGAACACCGGGGAGCTGTTTTTT	CASSLTGNTGELFF
-	TRBJ2-3	TRBV21-1	-	TGTGCCAGCAGCAAGGGGGATACGCAGTATTTT	CASSKGDTQYF
-	TRBJ2-1	TRBV5-1	TRBD2	TGCGCCAGCAGCTCCCGAGGGGCGGGGGGTCCCCTCTCCTACAATGAGCAGTTCTTC	CASSSRGAGGPLSYNEQFF
-	TRBJ2-6	TRBV2	-	TGTGCCAGCACCCCCTCTGGGGCCAACGTCCTGACTTTC	CASTPSGANVLTF
-	TRBJ2-1	TRBV2	TRBD2	TGTGCCAGCAGTGACGGGAGGGGGACCTACAATGAGCAGTTCTTC	CASSDGRGTYNEQFF
few	TRBJ1-1	TRBV9	TRBD1	TGTGCCAGCACCCATGGGACAGCGAACACTGAAGCTTTCTTT	CASTHGTANTEAFF
-	TRBJ1-3	TRBV29-1	-	TGCAGCGTTGCAATGGCTGGAAACACCATATATTTT	CSVAMAGNTIYF